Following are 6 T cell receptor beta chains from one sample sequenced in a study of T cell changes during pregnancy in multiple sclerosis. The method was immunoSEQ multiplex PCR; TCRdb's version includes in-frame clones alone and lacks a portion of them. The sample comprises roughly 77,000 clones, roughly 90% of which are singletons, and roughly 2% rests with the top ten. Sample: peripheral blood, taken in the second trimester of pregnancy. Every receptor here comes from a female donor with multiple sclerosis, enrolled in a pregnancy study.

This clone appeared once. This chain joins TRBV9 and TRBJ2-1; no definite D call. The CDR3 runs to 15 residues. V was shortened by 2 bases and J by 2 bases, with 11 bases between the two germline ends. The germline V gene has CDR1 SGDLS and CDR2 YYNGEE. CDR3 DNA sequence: TGTGCCAGCAGCGTCCTAATTGTGCCCTACAATGAGCAGTTCTTC. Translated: CASSVLIVPYNEQFF.

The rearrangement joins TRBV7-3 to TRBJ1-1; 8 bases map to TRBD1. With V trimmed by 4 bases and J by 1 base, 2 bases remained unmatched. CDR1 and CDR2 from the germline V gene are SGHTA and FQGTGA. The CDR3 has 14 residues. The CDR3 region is CASSYTGGNTEAFF. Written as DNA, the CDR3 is TGTGCCAGCAGCTATACAGGGGGGAACACTGAAGCTTTCTTT. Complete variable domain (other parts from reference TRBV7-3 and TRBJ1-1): GAGVSQTPSNKVTEKGKYVELRCDPISGHTALYWYRQSLGQGPEFLIYFQGTGAADDSGLPNDRFFAVRPEGSVSTLKIQRTERGDSAVYLCASSYTGGNTEAFFGQGTRLTVV.

CDR3 amino acids: CASSPTLGGADGYTF. The CDR3, as DNA: TGTGCCAGCAGCCCCACCTTAGGGGGCGCGGATGGCTACACCTTC. This chain links TRBV9 with TRBJ1-2, with 7 bases matching TRBD1. The V gene end was trimmed by 4 bases and the J gene end by 6 bases; junction bases not matched to a gene: 12. The CDR3 runs to 15 residues. Germline V gives CDR1 SGDLS, CDR2 YYNGEE.

The CDR3 is CASSVFPDNYGYTF. In DNA form, the CDR3 reads TGTGCCAGCAGTGTATTCCCAGATAACTATGGCTACACCTTC. V and J are TRBV27 and TRBJ1-2; D is undetermined. Trimming left V 5 bases short and J 1 base short, with 11 bases between. The CDR3 contains 14 residues. The germline gives CDR1 MNHEY, CDR2 SMNVEV (reference sequence).

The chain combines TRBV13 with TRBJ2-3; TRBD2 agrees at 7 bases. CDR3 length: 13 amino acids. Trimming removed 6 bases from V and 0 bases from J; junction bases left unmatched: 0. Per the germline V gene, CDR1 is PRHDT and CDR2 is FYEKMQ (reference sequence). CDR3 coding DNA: TGTGCCAGCAGGCGGGGGAGCACAGATACGCAGTATTTT. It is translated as CASRRGSTDTQYF.

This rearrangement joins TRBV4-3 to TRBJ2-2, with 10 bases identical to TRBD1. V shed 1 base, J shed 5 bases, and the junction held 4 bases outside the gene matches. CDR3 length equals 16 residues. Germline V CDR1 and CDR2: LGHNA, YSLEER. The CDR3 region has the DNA TGCGCCAGCAGCCAAGGGACAGGGGGTCTTACCGGGGAGCTGTTTTTT. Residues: CASSQGTGGLTGELFF.